These 28 T cell receptor beta chains were all obtained from the same sample, sequenced in a study of OX40 agonist ivuxolimab in advanced cancers. Clones were read by immunoSEQ multiplex PCR, and TCRdb kept only the in-frame ones, dropping some. The data contain 50,000 to 65,000 clones, roughly nine tenths of them singletons. The sequences come from CD4+ or CD8+ T cells sorted from blood, collected in a trial of the OX40 agonist ivuxolimab. The receptors shown here come from an adult with an advanced solid tumor such as melanoma, head and neck, liver or kidney cancer.

CDR3 bases: TGTGCCAGCAGGTACGAGAGGGGGTATAACACTGAAGCTTTCTTT. It translates to CASRYERGYNTEAFF. V gene TRBV6-5 combines with J gene TRBJ1-1, with TRBD1 as a possible D gene (6 bases). CDR3 length equals 15 residues. V was trimmed by 6 bases and J by 2 bases, leaving 16 bases between them. Germline assignment: CDR1 MNHEY and CDR2 SVGAGI.

DNA for the CDR3: TGCGCCAGCAGCCCGGGGCCACAAGAGACCCAGTACTTC. It is translated as CASSPGPQETQYF. The chain is built from TRBV10-1 and TRBJ2-5, with D tentatively TRBD1 or TRBD2 (5 bases each). This CDR3 is 13 amino acids long. The germline gives CDR1 WNHNN, CDR2 SYGVQD (reference sequence). V lost 6 bases and J lost 2, with 10 bases in between.

V is TRBV7-8 and J is TRBJ2-3, with no clear D. Germline CDR1 reads SGHVS; CDR2 reads FQNEAQ. The CDR3 consists of 16 residues. With 1 base removed from V and 1 base from J, the gap between germline ends came to 12 bases. CDR3 in DNA: TGTGCCAGCAGCTTAGTTCGCAGGTTTGGCACAGATACGCAGTATTTT. Protein product: CASSLVRRFGTDTQYF.

The V gene is TRBV9, the J gene TRBJ2-1, with D tentatively TRBD1 (6 bases). With 0 bases removed from V and 7 bases from J, the gap between germline ends came to 17 bases. Germline V lookup: CDR1 SGDLS, CDR2 YYNGEE. This CDR3 region has 16 residues. CDR3 sequence reads: CASSVAAGVQGNEQFF. The CDR3 bases are TGTGCCAGCAGCGTAGCGGCAGGGGTTCAAGGGAATGAGCAGTTCTTC.

This chain uses TRBV5-1 with TRBJ2-2, with 10 bases aligning to TRBD2. Germline trimming cut 3 bases from V and 5 bases from J; bases unmatched to any gene: 4. CDR1 and CDR2 from the germline V gene are SGHRS and YFSETQ. The CDR3 runs to 15 residues. The CDR3 reads CASSYTSGVTGELFF. The CDR3 bases are TGCGCCAGCAGCTACACTAGCGGGGTGACCGGGGAGCTGTTTTTT. The full variable domain, completed using reference TRBV5-1 and TRBJ2-2, is KAGVTQTPRYLIKTRGQQVTLSCSPISGHRSVSWYQQTPGQGLQFLFEYFSETQRNKGNFPGRFSGRQFSNSRSEMNVSTLELGDSALYLCASSYTSGVTGELFFGEGSRLTVL.

V is TRBV7-3 and J is TRBJ2-1, with 15 bases aligning to TRBD2. V was clipped by 5 bases and J by 8 bases; unmatched bases: 1. Germline-derived CDR1 and CDR2 are SGHTA and FQGTGA. The CDR3 covers 14 residues. CDR3 amino acids: CASSRTSGGDEQFF. The DNA for the CDR3 is TGTGCCAGCAGCCGGACTAGCGGGGGGGATGAGCAGTTCTTC.

The V and J genes are TRBV7-9 and TRBJ2-3; 8 bases line up with TRBD2. V dropped 1 base and J dropped 2; count of bases not matched to a gene: 8. Germline lookup yields CDR1 SEHNR and CDR2 FQNEAQ (reference sequence). This CDR3 is built from 17 residues. Here the CDR3 reads CASSLDPWREVTDTQYF. The CDR3 DNA is TGTGCCAGCAGCTTAGACCCTTGGCGGGAGGTCACAGATACGCAGTATTTT.

J is TRBJ2-2 and V is TRBV28; D not certain. The germline CDR1 and CDR2 sequences are MDHEN and SYDVKM. There are 12 residues in the CDR3. Trimming left V 6 bases short and J 1 base short, with 3 bases between. The CDR3 region is CASRLNTGELFF. The CDR3 coding sequence is TGTGCCAGCAGATTGAACACCGGGGAGCTGTTTTTT.

The chain links TRBV9 to TRBJ2-2; no definite D call. There are 14 residues in the CDR3. Between the trimmed V and J ends, which lost 4 bases and 5 bases, there was a span of 12 bases. Germline CDR1 is SGDLS and CDR2 is YYNGEE. Here the CDR3 DNA reads TGTGCCAGCAGCCCCCAACTTTCGACCGGGGAGCTGTTTTTT. This encodes CASSPQLSTGELFF.

The V and J genes are TRBV5-1 and TRBJ2-7, with D possibly called TRBD1 or TRBD2 (5 bases each). The CDR3 runs 17 residues. The V gene's germline CDR1 is SGHRS and CDR2 YFSETQ. The V gene lost 1 base and the J gene lost 1 base, with 18 bases spanning the gap. Here the CDR3 reads CASSLRGRGAVSYEQYF. In DNA form, the CDR3 reads TGCGCCAGCAGCTTGCGAGGGCGTGGGGCCGTATCCTACGAGCAGTACTTC.

The CDR3 nucleotides read TGTGCCAGCAGTAAAACACGGGAGACCCAGTACTTC. It is translated as CASSKTRETQYF. The chain employs TRBV6-6 and TRBJ2-5, with no clear D. Trimming left V 5 bases short and J 5 bases short, with 9 bases between. The CDR3 is made up of 12 amino acids. CDR1 MNHNY and CDR2 SVGAGI come from the germline V gene (reference sequence).

The genes are TRBV7-2 and TRBJ1-2, with a weak D call TRBD1 (6 bases). The ends were cut back, 1 base at V and 11 bases at J, with 17 bases in the middle. Germline lookup yields CDR1 SGHTA and CDR2 FQGNSA. This CDR3 has 14 residues. CDR3 DNA sequence: TGTGCCAGCAGCTTAGAAAGAGGGGGGTCCCCTTACACCTTC. The encoded protein is CASSLERGGSPYTF.

The chain links TRBV6-5 to TRBJ1-5, with TRBD1 matching over 7 bases. Germline V gene data show CDR1 as MNHEY and CDR2 as SVGAGI. The CDR3 runs 14 residues. V shed 6 bases and J 5 bases; nucleotides not matched to a gene: 7. In nucleotides, the CDR3 is TGTGCCAGCAGACCCGGACAGGAGTATCAGCCCCAGCATTTT. Translation gives CASRPGQEYQPQHF.

Only a few counts were recorded for this clone. J is TRBJ1-1 and V is TRBV20-1; the D is unclear. V lost 4 bases to trimming and J lost 11 bases, with 11 bases between them. The germline V gene has CDR1 DFQATT and CDR2 SNEGSKA (reference sequence). The CDR3 has 10 amino acids. The CDR3 DNA reads as TGCAGTGCTACCAAGAGAACGGCTTTCTTT. Translated: CSATKRTAFF.

The V gene is TRBV19, the J gene TRBJ2-1; 7 bases map to TRBD2. After removal of 4 bases from V and 2 bases from J, the junction contained 5 bases not matched to a gene. The CDR3 runs to 15 residues. Germline CDR1 reads LNHDA; CDR2 reads SQIVND (reference sequence). CDR3 bases: TGTGCCAGTAGTAGGACTAGAGAGACCTACAATGAGCAGTTCTTC. Encoded protein: CASSRTRETYNEQFF. Based on the CDR3 plus reference TRBV19 and TRBJ2-1, the full variable domain is DGGITQSPKYLFRKEGQNVTLSCEQNLNHDAMYWYRQDPGQGLRLIYYSQIVNDFQKGDIAEGYSVSREKKESFPLTVTSAQKNPTAFYLCASSRTRETYNEQFFGPGTRLTVL.

CDR3 sequence reads: CASSFLVESSGANVLTF. The CDR3 DNA follows: TGTGCCAGCAGTTTCTTAGTGGAGAGCTCTGGGGCCAACGTCCTGACTTTC. This chain joins TRBV11-2 and TRBJ2-6; D gene unclear. V dropped 6 bases and J dropped 0 bases, with 15 bases sitting between them. This CDR3 has 17 residues. In germline, CDR1 is SGHAT, CDR2 FQNNGV.

The chain employs TRBV7-9 and TRBJ1-2; TRBD1 aligns across 11 bases. The length of the CDR3 is 14 residues. The trim removed 5 bases at V and 8 bases at J, leaving 7 bases unmatched. CDR1 SEHNR and CDR2 FQNEAQ come from the germline V gene (reference sequence). The CDR3 DNA is TGTGCCAGCAGCCCGGGACAGGGGGACGGGGGCTACACCTTC. It is translated as CASSPGQGDGGYTF.

The genes are TRBV7-9 and TRBJ1-4; D gene ambiguous. The CDR3 length is 16 residues. V was trimmed by 2 bases and J by 4 bases, leaving 14 bases between them. Germline CDR1 and CDR2: SEHNR and FQNEAQ (reference sequence). CDR3 amino acids: CASSLNGADLNEKLFF. Written as DNA, the CDR3 is TGTGCCAGCAGCTTAAATGGCGCGGACCTTAATGAAAAACTGTTTTTT.

J is TRBJ2-2 and V is TRBV7-6; D uncertain. The CDR3 has 14 amino acids. Trimming took off 1 base at V and 7 bases at J, with 10 bases between the two ends. Germline V gene data show CDR1 as SGHVS and CDR2 as FNYEAQ. CDR3 residues: CASSLVGQDGELFF. DNA of the CDR3: TGTGCCAGCAGCTTAGTTGGGCAGGACGGGGAGCTGTTTTTT. Looking up the rest from reference TRBV7-6 and TRBJ2-2 gives the full variable domain: GAGVSQSPRYKVTKRGQDVALRCDPISGHVSLYWYRQALGQGPEFLTYFNYEAQQDKSGLPNDRFSAERPEGSISTLTIQRTEQRDSAMYRCASSLVGQDGELFFGEGSRLTVL.

The rearrangement links TRBV19 to TRBJ1-1; possibly TRBD1 for D (6 bases). This CDR3 has 14 amino acids. Trimming removed 1 base from V and 8 bases from J, with 14 bases in between. The V gene's germline CDR1 is LNHDA and CDR2 SQIVND (reference sequence). The CDR3 nucleotides read TGTGCCAGTAGTATAGTTTTAGGACAGCCCGAAGCTTTCTTT. Translation: CASSIVLGQPEAFF. The variable domain in full, completed from reference TRBV19 and TRBJ1-1, reads DGGITQSPKYLFRKEGQNVTLSCEQNLNHDAMYWYRQDPGQGLRLIYYSQIVNDFQKGDIAEGYSVSREKKESFPLTVTSAQKNPTAFYLCASSIVLGQPEAFFGQGTRLTVV.

The rearrangement links TRBV19 to TRBJ2-3, with TRBD2 matching 7 bases. There are 14 residues in the CDR3. Losses at the gene ends were 5 bases for V and 4 bases for J; bases not matched to a gene: 6. Looked up from germline, CDR1 is LNHDA and CDR2 is SQIVND (reference sequence). Written as DNA, the CDR3 is TGTGCCAGTAGTGACCGGGACTATCCAGATACGCAGTATTTT. Protein sequence: CASSDRDYPDTQYF.

The CDR3: CASSLAVGQGETQYF. In nucleotides, the CDR3 is TGCGCCAGCAGCTTGGCCGTCGGACAGGGTGAGACCCAGTACTTC. The gene calls are TRBV5-1 and TRBJ2-5; 8 bases line up with TRBD1. With 0 bases clipped from V and 5 bases from J, the junction kept 6 bases outside the gene matches. The CDR3 is 15 amino acids. The germline V gene has CDR1 SGHRS and CDR2 YFSETQ.

This chain connects TRBV19 to TRBJ2-4, with D tentatively TRBD1 (5 bases). The V end lost 4 bases, the J end lost 0 bases, and 10 bases lay between the germline ends. This CDR3 spans 15 amino acids. Germline assignment: CDR1 LNHDA and CDR2 SQIVND (reference sequence). The DNA for the CDR3 is TGTGCCAGTAGTACCCCACAGGTAGCCAAAAACATTCAGTACTTC. It translates to CASSTPQVAKNIQYF.

V usage is TRBV30 and J usage is TRBJ1-1; D call uncertain. CDR3 length: 14 amino acids. Germline CDR1 is GTSNPN and CDR2 is SVGIG (reference sequence). V gave up 0 bases and J gave up 0 bases, with 8 bases separating them. The CDR3 DNA is TGTGCCTGGAGTGTACAACGGTTGAACACTGAAGCTTTCTTT. Its translation is CAWSVQRLNTEAFF.

The genes are TRBV5-5 and TRBJ2-3; D is uncertain. From germline, CDR1 is SGHKS and CDR2 YYEKEE (reference sequence). The CDR3 is 13 amino acids. The V end was cut by 9 bases, the J end by 6 bases, with 17 bases between. CDR3 residues: CATRPLLGDTQYF. For the CDR3, the DNA is TGTGCCACCCGTCCGCTCCTTGGGGATACGCAGTATTTT.

CDR3 DNA: TGTGCCAGCAGCATACCTGGGGTGAACACTGAAGCTTTCTTT. Translation: CASSIPGVNTEAFF. The chain uses TRBV7-2 and TRBJ1-1; no firm D call. From germline, CDR1 is SGHTA and CDR2 FQGNSA. This CDR3 contains 14 residues. V shed 5 bases and J shed 0 bases, with 10 bases lying between them.

The chain combines TRBV12-5 with TRBJ1-1; 7 positions match TRBD1. With V trimmed by 1 base and J by 7 bases, 6 bases remained unmatched. The CDR3 is 14 residues long. In germline, CDR1 is LGHNT, CDR2 FRNRAP. The chain's CDR3 is CASGLDERDSEAFF. For the CDR3, the DNA is TGTGCTAGTGGTTTGGATGAAAGGGACAGTGAAGCTTTCTTT.

The rearrangement uses TRBV6-1 and TRBJ2-3; D not resolved. V was pared by 0 bases and J by 8 bases, with 9 bases between. Per the germline V gene, CDR1 is MNHNS and CDR2 is SASEGT. The CDR3 extends over 13 amino acids. CDR3 in amino acids: CASSEARTSTQYF. The DNA for the CDR3 is TGTGCCAGCAGTGAAGCTAGGACGAGTACGCAGTATTTT.